The next 14 T cell receptor beta chains were all read from a single sample in a study of blood T cells in healthy people across ages. Primed by a sample-barcoded 5' primer and a J-beta primer mix, a second PCR proceeded for about 7 to 11 cycles. One entry per CDR3 protein results from TCRdb running MiXCR on the 5' RACE reads. Of 540,000 or so distinct CDR3 sequences in the sample, around 24% were seen once. The sample also formed part of further work on T cells of mothers and their children.

The sequenced sample consisted of blood. All receptors come from a boy under 18 in good health.

This clonotype was observed a few times. The chain links TRBV2 to TRBJ2-2; the match to TRBD2 covers 9 bases. V dropped 2 bases and J dropped 3; count of bases not matched to a gene: 13. This CDR3 is built from 19 residues. The germline V gene has CDR1 SNHLY and CDR2 FYNNEI. CDR3 region: CASSERGLARGGHTGELFF. CDR3 nucleotides: TGTGCCAGCAGTGAACGCGGACTAGCGAGGGGAGGTCACACCGGGGAGCTGTTTTTT.

This clonotype was seen a few times. The chain has TRBV4-3 and TRBJ2-1; D is perhaps TRBD1 (5 bases). CDR1 is LGHNA, CDR2 YSLEER, per germline. The CDR3 is made up of 15 amino acids. Trimming shortened V by 1 base and J by 3 bases, and 10 bases separated the two germline ends. The CDR3 is CASSQGRQGYNEQFF. Written as DNA, the CDR3 is TGCGCCAGCAGCCAAGGGCGGCAGGGCTACAATGAGCAGTTCTTC.

This clonotype occurred a few times. V is TRBV4-3 and J is TRBJ1-2, with 9 nucleotides matching TRBD1. V was clipped by 0 bases and J by 7 bases; unmatched bases: 6. The germline CDR1 and CDR2 sequences are LGHNA and YSLEER. This CDR3 comprises 15 residues. Here the CDR3 DNA reads TGCGCCAGCAGCCAAGATAGGGACAGGGTCGGTGGCTACACCTTC. Protein sequence: CASSQDRDRVGGYTF.

At least ten counts were recorded for this clonotype. J is TRBJ2-5 and V is TRBV7-9; 12 bases map to TRBD2. The CDR3 spans 16 residues. After removal of 7 bases from V and 2 bases from J, the junction contained 8 bases not matched to a gene. The germline V gene encodes CDR1 SEHNR and CDR2 FQNEAQ (reference sequence). The CDR3 DNA is TGTGCCAGCACCGGCACTAGCGGGGGGATGCAAGAGACCCAGTACTTC. As protein: CASTGTSGGMQETQYF.

This clonotype showed up just a few times. The V and J genes are TRBV7-8 and TRBJ1-4; D is unresolved. Trimming left V 1 base short and J 13 bases short, with 7 bases between. The CDR3 spans 11 residues. Germline V lookup: CDR1 SGHVS, CDR2 FQNEAQ. CDR3 sequence: CASSLDWGLFF. Here the CDR3 DNA reads TGTGCCAGCAGCTTAGATTGGGGACTGTTTTTT. Together with reference TRBV7-8 and TRBJ1-4, the CDR3 gives the full variable domain: GAGVSQSPRYKVAKRGQDVALRCDPISGHVSLFWYQQALGQGPEFLTYFQNEAQLDKSGLPSDRFFAERPEGSVSTLKIQRTQQEDSAVYLCASSLDWGLFFGSGTQLSVL.

As regards this clonotype: One junction end does not reproduce the germline sequence, and a read error may be involved. CDR3 in amino acids: CAGSLTATTDTQYF. In nucleotides, the CDR3 is TGTGCCGGCAGCCTTACAGCTACCACAGATACGCAGTATTTT. V gene TRBV12-3 or TRBV12-4 combines with J gene TRBJ2-3; unclear D gene. The length of the CDR3 is 14 residues.

This clonotype was picked up a small number of times. One end of the junction varies from germline; a read error may be responsible. J is TRBJ2-1 and V is TRBV7-9; maybe TRBD2 (7 bases). CDR1 is SEHNR, CDR2 FQNEAQ, per germline (reference sequence). The CDR3 loop spans 13 amino acids. The CDR3 here is CASSASGEGTRYF. The CDR3 DNA is TGTGCCAGCAGCGCCTCAGGGGAGGGGACCCGGTACTTC. The variable domain in full, with the rest retrieved from reference TRBV7-9 and TRBJ2-1, is DTGVSQNPRHKITKRGQNVTFRCDPISEHNRLYWYRQTLGQGPEFLTYFQNEAQLEKSRLLSDRFSAERPKGSFSTLEIQRTEQGDSAMYLCASSASGEGTRYFGPGTRLTVL.

This clonotype was recorded a few times. CDR3: CSARGNAGANVLTF. In DNA, the CDR3 is TGCAGTGCGAGGGGGAATGCTGGGGCCAACGTCCTGACTTTC. The chain recombines TRBV20-1 with TRBJ2-6, with D possibly matching TRBD1 (6 bases). V shed 6 bases and J shed 2 bases, with 11 bases lying between them. Germline V lookup: CDR1 DFQATT, CDR2 SNEGSKA (reference sequence). CDR3 length: 14 amino acids.

V is TRBV20-1 and J is TRBJ2-3; 12 bases fit TRBD2. Looked up from germline, CDR1 is DFQATT and CDR2 is SNEGSKA (reference sequence). V lost 6 bases and J lost 4; bases outside the gene matches: 11. The CDR3 contains 16 residues. CDR3 residues: CSATPRLAGEADTQYF. CDR3 nucleotides: TGCAGTGCCACACCCAGACTAGCGGGAGAGGCAGATACGCAGTATTTT.

The CDR3 here is CSASHTLPGTSRSTDTQYF. CDR3 coding DNA: TGCAGTGCTAGCCACACCCTCCCCGGGACTAGCAGAAGCACAGATACGCAGTATTTT. The V and J genes are TRBV20-1 and TRBJ2-3, with 9 nucleotides matching TRBD2. V gave up 3 bases and J gave up 0 bases; unmatched junction bases: 16. Germline CDR1 DFQATT, CDR2 SNEGSKA (reference sequence). This CDR3 has 19 amino acids.

Notes on this clonotype: Just one base apart from a much larger clone, this may be a read error. The genes are TRBV2 and TRBJ2-3; no clear D. Germline CDR1 and CDR2: SNHLY and FYNNEI. The CDR3 consists of 13 residues. The CDR3 DNA sequence: TGTGCCAGCAGTGATTTGTGGGCAGATATGCAGTATTTT. Translation: CASSDLWADMQYF.

The V and J genes are TRBV13 and TRBJ1-3, with D possibly TRBD1 on 6 matching bases. The CDR3 has 16 amino acids. CDR1 and CDR2 from the germline V gene are PRHDT and FYEKMQ (reference sequence). The germline V and J ends were trimmed by 5 bases and 0 bases, with 14 bases remaining between them. In DNA form, the CDR3 reads TGTGCCAGCAGCCGATACAGGGTGGGCTCTGGAAACACCATATATTTT. Encoded protein: CASSRYRVGSGNTIYF.

The rearrangement links TRBV5-1 to TRBJ1-1, with D maybe TRBD1 (6 bases). CDR1 is SGHRS and CDR2 is YFSETQ in the germline V gene. The CDR3 is made up of 15 amino acids. V dropped 8 bases and J dropped 4 bases, with 21 bases sitting between them. CDR3 residues: CARWLTGTCCTEAFF. Here the CDR3 DNA reads TGCGCCAGGTGGCTTACAGGGACTTGTTGCACTGAAGCTTTCTTT.

The chain links TRBV3-1 to TRBJ2-3, with 13 positions matching TRBD2. Germline CDR1 is LGHDT and CDR2 is YNNKEL (reference sequence). V lost 3 bases to trimming and J lost 0 bases; unmatched junction nucleotides: 6. This CDR3 has 18 amino acids. The CDR3 DNA follows: TGTGCCAGCAGCCAGAGTAGGACTAGCGGGAGCAGCACAGATACGCAGTATTTT. This translates into CASSQSRTSGSSTDTQYF.